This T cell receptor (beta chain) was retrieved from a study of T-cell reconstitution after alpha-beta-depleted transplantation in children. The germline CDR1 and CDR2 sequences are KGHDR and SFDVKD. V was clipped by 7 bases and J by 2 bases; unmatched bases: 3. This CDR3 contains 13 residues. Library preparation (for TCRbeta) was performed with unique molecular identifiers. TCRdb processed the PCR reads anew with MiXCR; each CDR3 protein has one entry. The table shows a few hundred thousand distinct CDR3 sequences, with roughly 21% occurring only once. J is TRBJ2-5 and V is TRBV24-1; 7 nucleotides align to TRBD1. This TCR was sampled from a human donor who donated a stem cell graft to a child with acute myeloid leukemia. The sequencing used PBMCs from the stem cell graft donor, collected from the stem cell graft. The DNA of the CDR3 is TGTGCCACCAGAGACAGGGTACAAGAGACCCAGTACTTC. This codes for CATRDRVQETQYF.